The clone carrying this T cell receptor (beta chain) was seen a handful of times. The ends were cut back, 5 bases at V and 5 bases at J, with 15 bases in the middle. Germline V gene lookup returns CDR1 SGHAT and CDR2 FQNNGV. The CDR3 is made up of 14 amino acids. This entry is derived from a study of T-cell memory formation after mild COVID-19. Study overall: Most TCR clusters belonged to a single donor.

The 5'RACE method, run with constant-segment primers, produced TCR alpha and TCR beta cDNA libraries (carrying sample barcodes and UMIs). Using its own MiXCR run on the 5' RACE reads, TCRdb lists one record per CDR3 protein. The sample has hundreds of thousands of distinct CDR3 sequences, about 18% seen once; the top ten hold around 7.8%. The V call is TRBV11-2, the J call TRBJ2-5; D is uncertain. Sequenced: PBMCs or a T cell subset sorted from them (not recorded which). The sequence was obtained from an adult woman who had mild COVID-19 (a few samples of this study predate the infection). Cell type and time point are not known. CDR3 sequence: CASSTLGVRETQYF. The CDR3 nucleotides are TGTGCCAGCAGCACTCTTGGGGTGAGGGAGACCCAGTACTTC.